Each of the 14 T cell receptor beta chains below was sequenced from the same sample in a study of read filtering for tumor transcriptome and immune sequencing. Molecular barcoded adaptors covering alpha/delta and beta/gamma chains were used on about 390 ng RNA. TCRdb itself ran the reads through MiXCR, one entry per CDR3 protein. This table has approximately 43,000 distinct CDR3 sequences, under 15% appearing once. Sequencing was carried out using a population of CD138-negative cells sorted from bone marrow. Receptor source: a donor over 35 with multiple myeloma.

In the case of this clonotype: A read error may produce the germline difference seen at one junction end. CDR3 DNA sequence: TGCGCCAGCAGTCGGACTAGCAGGAGTACCGGTAACAATGAGCAGTTCTTC. Protein sequence: CASSRTSRSTGNNEQFF. V usage is TRBV6-2 or TRBV6-3 and J usage is TRBJ2-1; 8 bases match TRBD2. The length of the CDR3 is 17 residues. The germline V gene encodes CDR1 MNHEY and CDR2 SVGEGT.

The table lists this clonotype with a few counts. A much larger clone lies a single base off, so this may be a read error. The chain combines TRBV19 with TRBJ2-7, with D perhaps matching TRBD1 or TRBD2 (6 bases each). This CDR3 contains 14 residues. Germline CDR1 is LNHDA and CDR2 is SQIVND (reference sequence). This chain's CDR3 is CASARGASSYEPYF. CDR3 nucleotides: TGTGCCAGTGCGAGGGGGGCGAGCTCCTACGAGCCGTACTTC. The complete variable domain, with remaining parts taken from reference TRBV19 and TRBJ2-7, reads DGGITQSPKYLFRKEGQNVTLSCEQNLNHDAMYWYRQDPGQGLRLIYYSQIVNDFQKGDIAEGYSVSREKKESFPLTVTSAQKNPTAFYLCASARGASSYEPYFGPGTRLTVT.

As regards this clonotype: This may be a read error: a much more frequent sequence differs by one nucleotide. The chain employs TRBV7-2 and TRBJ2-5; TRBD1 matches 10 bases. The V gene's germline CDR1 is SGHTA and CDR2 FQGNSA. Trimming removed 5 bases from V and 5 bases from J; junction bases left unmatched: 5. CDR3 length: 14 residues. The CDR3 sequence is CASSSDRGLETQYF. The CDR3 coding sequence is TGTGCCAGCAGCAGCGACAGGGGGCTGGAGACCCAGTACTTC.

This clonotype was recorded many times. This rearrangement joins TRBV20-1 to TRBJ2-3; 9 bases match TRBD2. Germline V gene sequence: CDR1 DFQATT, CDR2 SNEGSKA (reference sequence). This CDR3 has 15 amino acids. V gave up 0 bases and J gave up 7 bases; unmatched junction bases: 8. The CDR3 sequence: CSARDRRLAVHTQYF. The CDR3 nucleotides are TGCAGTGCTAGAGATAGGCGACTAGCGGTCCATACGCAGTATTTT.

At least ten counts were recorded for this clonotype. This rearrangement joins TRBV2 to TRBJ2-5; no definite D call. V gave up 0 bases and J gave up 1 base, with 12 bases separating them. The CDR3 length is 16 residues. From germline, CDR1 is SNHLY and CDR2 FYNNEI. Here the CDR3 DNA reads TGTGCCAGCAGTGAAGCGGTATCCGCGACCCAAGAGACCCAGTACTTC. Translating gives CASSEAVSATQETQYF.

Ten or more counts support this clonotype. This sequence joins TRBV6-2 or TRBV6-3 and TRBJ1-5, with D uncertain. Germline CDR1 and CDR2: MNHEY and SVGEGT. V shed 4 bases and J shed 0 bases, with 10 bases lying between them. This CDR3 comprises 15 residues. The CDR3 region has the DNA TGTGCCAGCAGTTTCACCCTCAATAGCAATCAGCCCCAGCATTTT. The encoded protein is CASSFTLNSNQPQHF.

The V and J genes are TRBV7-8 and TRBJ2-1; 15 nucleotides match TRBD2. With V trimmed by 5 bases and J by 3 bases, 11 bases remained unmatched. The germline V gene has CDR1 SGHVS and CDR2 FQNEAQ. The CDR3 has 19 residues. The CDR3 region is CASSPIRTSGRANYNEQFF. In nucleotides, the CDR3 is TGTGCCAGCAGCCCGATTAGGACTAGCGGGAGGGCCAACTACAATGAGCAGTTCTTC.

This clonotype showed up many times. The chain carries TRBV5-1 and TRBJ2-7; D ambiguous. In germline, CDR1 is SGHRS, CDR2 YFSETQ. This CDR3 contains 14 residues. V shed 4 bases and J shed 5 bases, with 16 bases lying between them. CDR3 DNA sequence: TGCGCCAGCAGCCGAGCCGGGTCCCAGGACGAGCAGTACTTC. Translated, it gives CASSRAGSQDEQYF. Full variable domain (rest looked up from reference TRBV5-1 and TRBJ2-7): KAGVTQTPRYLIKTRGQQVTLSCSPISGHRSVSWYQQTPGQGLQFLFEYFSETQRNKGNFPGRFSGRQFSNSRSEMNVSTLELGDSALYLCASSRAGSQDEQYFGPGTRLTVT.

Points on this clonotype: A single base separates this from a much larger clone, so it may be a read error. This chain joins TRBV20-1 and TRBJ2-1; no firm D call. Germline CDR1 reads DFQATT; CDR2 reads SNEGSKA (reference sequence). The length of the CDR3 is 13 residues. This CDR3 reads CSARNENYSEQFF. The DNA of the CDR3 is TGCAGTGCTAGAAACGAGAACTACAGTGAGCAGTTCTTC.

This clonotype was recorded at least ten times. The chain employs TRBV7-2 and TRBJ1-1, with 9 positions matching TRBD1. This CDR3 region has 17 residues. With V trimmed by 2 bases and J by 1 base, 8 bases remained unmatched. From germline, CDR1 is SGHTA and CDR2 FQGNSA. CDR3: CASSLTDRGAWNTEAFF. Written as DNA, the CDR3 is TGTGCCAGCAGCTTAACCGACAGGGGGGCATGGAACACTGAAGCTTTCTTT.

This chain uses TRBV24-1 with TRBJ2-7, with D possibly matching TRBD2 (5 bases). Looked up from germline, CDR1 is KGHDR and CDR2 is SFDVKD. The V end lost 6 bases, the J end lost 5 bases, and 19 bases lay between the germline ends. This CDR3 has 15 residues. CDR3 loop: CATSSGELDGNEQYF. The CDR3 region has the DNA TGTGCCACCAGTTCGGGTGAGCTAGACGGGAACGAGCAGTACTTC.

This clonotype was found many times. The V call is TRBV6-5, the J call TRBJ2-2; TRBD1 or TRBD2 may be the D gene (5 bases each). The V and J ends lost 2 bases and 3 bases respectively, with 7 bases between them. The CDR3 is 14 amino acids. The germline CDR1 and CDR2 sequences are MNHEY and SVGAGI. The CDR3 sequence: CASSYRGDTGELFF. As DNA, the CDR3 is TGTGCCAGCAGTTACAGAGGGGACACCGGGGAGCTGTTTTTT.

This clonotype appeared many times. V usage is TRBV5-1 and J usage is TRBJ2-5; TRBD2 matches 7 bases. The CDR3 contains 18 residues. Per germline, CDR1 SGHRS and CDR2 YFSETQ. Germline trimming cut 1 base from V and 3 bases from J; bases unmatched to any gene: 15. The CDR3: CASSLQGVGASGKETQYF. For the CDR3, the DNA is TGCGCCAGCAGCTTGCAAGGGGTAGGGGCTAGCGGTAAAGAGACCCAGTACTTC.

This clonotype was seen many times. The chain is built from TRBV20-1 and TRBJ2-7; 10 positions match TRBD2. The CDR3 extends over 13 amino acids. J gave up 6 bases and V 6 bases, and 8 bases lay outside the gene matches. Germline V CDR1 and CDR2: DFQATT, SNEGSKA (reference sequence). CDR3 nucleotides: TGCAGTGCAACCGGGACTAGCGAGGGCGAGCAGTACTTC. This codes for CSATGTSEGEQYF.